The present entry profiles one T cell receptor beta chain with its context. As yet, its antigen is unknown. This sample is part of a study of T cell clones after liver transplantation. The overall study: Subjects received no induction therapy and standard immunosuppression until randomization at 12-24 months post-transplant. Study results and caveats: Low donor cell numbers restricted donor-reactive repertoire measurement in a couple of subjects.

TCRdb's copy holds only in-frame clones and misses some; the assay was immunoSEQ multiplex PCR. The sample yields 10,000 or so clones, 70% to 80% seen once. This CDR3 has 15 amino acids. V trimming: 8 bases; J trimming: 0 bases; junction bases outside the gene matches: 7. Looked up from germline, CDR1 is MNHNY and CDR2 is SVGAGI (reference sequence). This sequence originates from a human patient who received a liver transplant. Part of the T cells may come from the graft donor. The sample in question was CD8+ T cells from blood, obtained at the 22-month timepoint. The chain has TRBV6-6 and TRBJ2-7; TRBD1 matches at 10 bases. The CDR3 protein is CASRQGAGNSYEQYF. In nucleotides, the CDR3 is TGTGCCAGCCGACAGGGGGCAGGGAACTCCTACGAGCAGTACTTC.